The 26 T cell receptor beta chains listed next were all sequenced from one sample in a study of blood T cell repertoires in COVID-19. Some clones are missing from TCRdb's copy, which holds only in-frame ones; the method was immunoSEQ multiplex PCR. Altogether over 70,000 clones are present, roughly 90% being singletons, with the ten largest covering 15% to 20%. Sequences were obtained from peripheral blood. The receptors were gathered from a human donor in a cohort sampled during active COVID-19.

This chain connects TRBV6-2 or TRBV6-3 to TRBJ2-3, with 9 positions matching TRBD2. The CDR3 has 18 residues. Germline assignment: CDR1 MNHEY and CDR2 SVGEGT. With 5 bases clipped from V and 2 bases from J, the junction kept 14 bases outside the gene matches. The CDR3 spells CASSPFTASGALTDTQYF. The CDR3 nucleotides read TGTGCCAGCAGTCCATTCACGGCTAGCGGGGCCCTCACAGATACGCAGTATTTT.

The chain combines TRBV2 with TRBJ1-5; tentative D call: TRBD1 (5 bases). Germline CDR1 is SNHLY and CDR2 is FYNNEI. The CDR3 spans 16 residues. V lost 6 bases, J lost 0 bases, and 15 bases lay in between. Written as DNA, the CDR3 is TGTGCCAGCAGCCTCTCAATGACAGTTAGCAATCAGCCCCAGCATTTT. It yields the protein CASSLSMTVSNQPQHF.

This chain joins TRBV7-2 and TRBJ2-5, with D tentatively TRBD2 (5 bases). CDR1 is SGHTA and CDR2 is FQGNSA in the germline V gene. V was clipped by 5 bases and J by 7 bases, with 17 bases between them. The CDR3 has 14 amino acids. DNA for the CDR3: TGTGCCAGCAGCGCCTTAGCGTACAAAGGGACCCAGTACTTC. Its protein is CASSALAYKGTQYF.

The V call is TRBV5-1, the J call TRBJ2-5, with a weak D call TRBD2 (5 bases). Germline V gene sequence: CDR1 SGHRS, CDR2 YFSETQ. V lost 0 bases to trimming and J lost 5 bases, with 11 bases between them. This CDR3 region has 14 residues. The CDR3 loop is CASSLVRGSETQYF. CDR3 bases: TGCGCCAGCAGCTTGGTCCGAGGGAGTGAGACCCAGTACTTC. Combining the CDR3 with reference TRBV5-1 and TRBJ2-5 gives the whole variable domain KAGVTQTPRYLIKTRGQQVTLSCSPISGHRSVSWYQQTPGQGLQFLFEYFSETQRNKGNFPGRFSGRQFSNSRSEMNVSTLELGDSALYLCASSLVRGSETQYFGPGTRLLVL.

The chain has TRBV7-8 and TRBJ2-2; the D gene is possibly TRBD1 (7 bases). Germline V CDR1 and CDR2: SGHVS, FQNEAQ. V was trimmed by 1 base and J by 4 bases, leaving 19 bases between them. The CDR3 spans 18 residues. The CDR3 coding sequence is TGTGCCAGCAGCTTAGGGCAGGGGGGTATCCTCGTCACCGGGGAGCTGTTTTTT. Translating it yields CASSLGQGGILVTGELFF. The whole variable domain, remainder taken from reference TRBV7-8 and TRBJ2-2, is GAGVSQSPRYKVAKRGQDVALRCDPISGHVSLFWYQQALGQGPEFLTYFQNEAQLDKSGLPSDRFFAERPEGSVSTLKIQRTQQEDSAVYLCASSLGQGGILVTGELFFGEGSRLTVL.

The rearrangement joins TRBV5-1 to TRBJ1-6; 12 nucleotides line up with TRBD1. After removal of 3 bases from V and 9 bases from J, the junction contained 7 bases not matched to a gene. Germline V gene data show CDR1 as SGHRS and CDR2 as YFSETQ. The CDR3 consists of 16 residues. The CDR3 sequence: CASSSGQGARGSPLHF. In DNA, the CDR3 is TGCGCCAGCAGCTCGGGACAGGGGGCGCGGGGTTCACCCCTCCACTTT.

This clone was recorded only once. This chain links TRBV18 with TRBJ2-1; 8 nucleotides match TRBD2. Germline V lookup: CDR1 KGHSH, CDR2 LQKENI. V shed 3 bases and J 0 bases; nucleotides not matched to a gene: 7. This CDR3 is built from 17 residues. The DNA of the CDR3 is TGTGCCAGCTCACCCTGGGGCGGGGGGTCCTCCTACAATGAGCAGTTCTTC. This codes for CASSPWGGGSSYNEQFF. Full variable domain (remainder filled in from reference TRBV18 and TRBJ2-1): NAGVMQNPRHLVRRRGQEARLRCSPMKGHSHVYWYRQLPEEGLKFMVYLQKENIIDESGMPKERFSAEFPKEGPSILRIQQVVRGDSAAYFCASSPWGGGSSYNEQFFGPGTRLTVL.

The V and J genes are TRBV5-1 and TRBJ2-2, with 7 bases aligning to TRBD1. The CDR3 runs 16 residues. The V gene's germline CDR1 is SGHRS and CDR2 YFSETQ. After removal of 6 bases from V and 2 bases from J, the junction contained 10 bases not matched to a gene. The CDR3 is CASTEATGTNTGELFF. The CDR3 region has the DNA TGCGCCAGCACCGAGGCGACAGGGACCAACACCGGGGAGCTGTTTTTT.

The chain employs TRBV24-1 and TRBJ2-5; weak D call: TRBD2 (6 bases). The germline V gene encodes CDR1 KGHDR and CDR2 SFDVKD. There are 13 residues in the CDR3. Trimming removed 1 base at V and 5 bases at J, with 7 bases between. The CDR3 is CATSDFGGETQYF. The CDR3 nucleotides are TGTGCCACCAGTGATTTTGGAGGGGAGACCCAGTACTTC.

The chain uses TRBV5-1 and TRBJ2-1; 9 bases map to TRBD2. V shed 1 base, J shed 6 bases, and the junction held 5 bases outside the gene matches. Per the germline V gene, CDR1 is SGHRS and CDR2 is YFSETQ. The length of the CDR3 is 15 residues. The CDR3 DNA follows: TGCGCCAGCAGCTTGCCAGTGACTAGCGGCAATGAGCAGTTCTTC. Protein: CASSLPVTSGNEQFF.

This clone occurred once. The chain joins TRBV11-3 to TRBJ2-5; the match to TRBD1 covers 9 bases. Per the germline V gene, CDR1 is SGHNT and CDR2 is YENEEA. The J segment lost 2 bases and the V segment lost 1 base, leaving 5 bases of the junction unmatched. The CDR3 is made up of 16 amino acids. CDR3 nucleotide sequence: TGTGCCAGCAGCTTAGGGACAGGGGCTCCTCAAGAGACCCAGTACTTC. This gives the protein CASSLGTGAPQETQYF.

V usage is TRBV5-5 and J usage is TRBJ1-5; no reliable D call. Germline values: CDR1 SGHKS, CDR2 YYEKEE (reference sequence). The CDR3 loop spans 13 amino acids. Trimming cost V 4 bases and J 3 bases, with 8 bases left between them. The CDR3 spells CASSLMFNQPQHF. The CDR3 DNA reads TGTGCCAGCAGCCTTATGTTCAATCAGCCCCAGCATTTT. The variable domain in full, completed from reference TRBV5-5 and TRBJ1-5, reads DAGVTQSPTHLIKTRGQQVTLRCSPISGHKSVSWYQQVLGQGPQFIFQYYEKEERGRGNFPDRFSARQFPNYSSELNVNALLLGDSALYLCASSLMFNQPQHFGDGTRLSIL.

This rearrangement joins TRBV19 to TRBJ2-7, with D maybe TRBD2 (6 bases). CDR1 is LNHDA, CDR2 SQIVND, per germline (reference sequence). The CDR3 length is 14 residues. The CDR3 DNA reads as TGTGGCGACGGACTATCGGAAGCGGTCTTAAGGCAGTACTTC. It encodes CGDGLSEAVLRQYF. Combining the CDR3 with reference TRBV19 and TRBJ2-7 gives the whole variable domain DGGITQSPKYLFRKEGQNVTLSCEQNLNHDAMYWYRQDPGQGLRLIYYSQIVNDFQKGDIAEGYSVSREKKESFPLTVTSAQKNPTAFYLCGDGLSEAVLRQYFGPGTRLTVT.

The chain couples TRBV3-1 (or the pseudogene TRBV3-2) to TRBJ1-2; possible D gene TRBD1, 5 bases. Germline V CDR1 and CDR2: LGHDT, YNNKEL (reference sequence). The CDR3 runs 15 residues. V gave up 1 base and J gave up 4 bases, with 13 bases separating them. The chain's CDR3 is CASSQAGGGIYGYTF. CDR3 coding DNA: TGTGCCAGCAGCCAAGCTGGGGGAGGAATCTATGGCTACACCTTC.

V gene TRBV19 combines with J gene TRBJ2-2; TRBD1 matches at 9 bases. The V gene's germline CDR1 is LNHDA and CDR2 SQIVND (reference sequence). This CDR3 has 15 residues. J lost 3 bases, V lost 7 bases, and 6 bases had no gene match. CDR3 bases: TGTGCCAGTACCGCCGGGACAGGGTACACCGGGGAGCTGTTTTTT. Protein: CASTAGTGYTGELFF.

The chain employs TRBV4-3 and TRBJ2-5, with D possibly being TRBD2 (6 bases). Germline loops: CDR1 LGHNA, CDR2 YSLEER. V lost 5 bases and J lost 5, with 21 bases in between. The CDR3 runs to 16 residues. CDR3 nucleotides: TGCGCCAGCAGCTTAACCCCTGGGGGAGGAGGGGAGACCCAGTACTTC. Amino acids: CASSLTPGGGGETQYF.

The CDR3 spells CASSISASGGAYYNEQFF. CDR3 sequence (DNA): TGTGCCAGTAGTATCTCCGCTAGCGGGGGGGCCTACTACAATGAGCAGTTCTTC. The chain is built from TRBV19 and TRBJ2-1; 12 nucleotides line up with TRBD2. Germline V CDR1 and CDR2: LNHDA, SQIVND (reference sequence). There are 18 residues in the CDR3. Trimming removed 3 bases from V and 3 bases from J; junction bases left unmatched: 9.

V and J are TRBV24-1 and TRBJ2-3; a weak D match, TRBD1 (6 bases). Germline CDR1 reads KGHDR; CDR2 reads SFDVKD. The V end was cut by 4 bases, the J end by 1 base, with 11 bases between. CDR3 length equals 15 residues. The CDR3 coding sequence is TGTGCCACCAGTGACTCAGGGGACGGCACAGATACGCAGTATTTT. Translating gives CATSDSGDGTDTQYF.

CDR3 nucleotide sequence: TGTGCCAGCAGCTTGGTCGGGGGAGGAGTGGAGGAAAAACTGTTTTTT. It is translated as CASSLVGGGVEEKLFF. The chain carries TRBV11-2 and TRBJ1-4; TRBD1 might be the D (5 bases). The CDR3 has 16 amino acids. The V gene's germline CDR1 is SGHAT and CDR2 FQNNGV. Trimming pared 3 bases from V and 8 bases from J, leaving 19 bases between. Drawing the rest from reference TRBV11-2 and TRBJ1-4, the complete variable domain is EAGVAQSPRYKIIEKRQSVAFWCNPISGHATLYWYQQILGQGPKLLIQFQNNGVVDDSQLPKDRFSAERLKGVDSTLKIQPAKLEDSAVYLCASSLVGGGVEEKLFFGSGTQLSVL.

The chain links TRBV27 to TRBJ2-7; no clear D gene. Trimming left V 8 bases short and J 6 bases short, with 20 bases between. The length of the CDR3 is 14 residues. Germline values: CDR1 MNHEY, CDR2 SMNVEV (reference sequence). The DNA for the CDR3 is TGTGCCAGCTCTTTTGTCAGTACCGTATCCGAGCAGTACTTC. Its translation is CASSFVSTVSEQYF.

V and J are TRBV18 and TRBJ1-6; maybe TRBD1 (6 bases). CDR1 and CDR2 (germline): KGHSH, LQKENI. Deletions cut 2 bases from V and 8 bases from J, with 10 bases between. The length of the CDR3 is 14 residues. The CDR3 DNA is TGTGCCAGCTCACCAGACAGGAGCTATTCACCCCTCCACTTT. Its translation is CASSPDRSYSPLHF.

The chain joins TRBV9 to TRBJ2-1; possible D gene TRBD2, 6 bases. Trimming removed 0 bases at V and 6 bases at J, with 16 bases between. Germline CDR1 and CDR2: SGDLS and YYNGEE. This CDR3 is built from 16 residues. The CDR3 protein is CASSVGPAGTPNEQFF. The CDR3 nucleotides are TGTGCCAGCAGCGTAGGGCCGGCGGGAACCCCCAATGAGCAGTTCTTC.

The rearrangement uses TRBV6-1 and TRBJ2-7, with a tentative D call TRBD2 (6 bases). CDR3 size: 17 residues. Per germline, CDR1 MNHNS and CDR2 SASEGT. With 3 bases removed from V and 0 bases from J, the gap between germline ends came to 18 bases. CDR3 sequence reads: CASSEERLAFSSYEQYF. The CDR3 DNA is TGTGCCAGCAGTGAGGAACGGCTAGCGTTTAGCTCCTACGAGCAGTACTTC.

This chain links TRBV28 with TRBJ2-1, with D possibly being TRBD2 (6 bases). This CDR3 region has 13 residues. The V end was cut by 6 bases, the J end by 3 bases, with 9 bases between. Germline lookup yields CDR1 MDHEN and CDR2 SYDVKM. CDR3 nucleotide sequence: TGTGCCAGCAGCCGGGGGTACTACAATGAGCAGTTCTTC. This gives the protein CASSRGYYNEQFF.

Only a few counts were recorded for this clone. V is TRBV5-4 and J is TRBJ1-5, with D tentatively TRBD1 (5 bases). The CDR3 runs 16 residues. CDR1 is SGHNT and CDR2 is YYREEE in the germline V gene (reference sequence). V was shortened by 2 bases and J by 3 bases, with 15 bases between the two germline ends. CDR3 nucleotide sequence: TGTGCCAGCAGCTTACTCGGGGGACGGATCAATCAGCCCCAGCATTTT. Protein product: CASSLLGGRINQPQHF.

The chain is built from TRBV15 and TRBJ1-2; D remains unclear. Deletions cut 4 bases from V and 4 bases from J, with 4 bases between. Germline lookup yields CDR1 LNHNV and CDR2 YYDKDF (reference sequence). The CDR3 has 11 amino acids. CDR3 sequence reads: CATSNGYGYTF. CDR3 coding DNA: TGTGCCACCAGCAACGGCTATGGCTACACCTTC.